This is a list of T cell receptor beta chains from one sample in a study of blood T cell repertoires in COVID-19. Some clones are missing from TCRdb's copy, which holds only in-frame ones; the method was immunoSEQ multiplex PCR. The sample records fewer than 120,000 clones, roughly four fifths being singletons. Material: peripheral blood. The source is a woman aged 55 to 70 with acute or convalescent COVID-19. CDR3s include the opening cysteine and the closing phenylalanine or tryptophan. A D gene is named only where the DNA matches it firmly. Size is omitted from some rows. Given values are once, few, many or a class for expanded clones.

. | TRBJ1-1 | TRBV2 | . | TGTGCCGGCAGGGGAGACACTGAAGCTTTCTTT | CAGRGDTEAFF
. | TRBJ1-3 | TRBV9 | TRBD1 | TGTGCCAGCAGCGTAGGACCAGGGGGAAACCGTCTCTCTGGAAACACCATATATTTT | CASSVGPGGNRLSGNTIYF
. | TRBJ2-3 | TRBV2 | . | TGTGCCAGCAAGGCCCAGGCTAGCACAGATACGCAGTATTTT | CASKAQASTDTQYF
. | TRBJ2-1 | TRBV29-1 | TRBD2 | TGCAGCGTTGTTGGGGGGGGATCCTACAATGAGCAGTTCTTC | CSVVGGGSYNEQFF
. | TRBJ1-5 | TRBV28 | TRBD1 | TGTGCCAGCTGGGACAGGTATAGCAATCAGCCCCAGCATTTT | CASWDRYSNQPQHF
. | TRBJ2-3 | TRBV18 | . | TGTGCCAGCTCACTACAGTCGGATAGCACAGATACGCAGTATTTT | CASSLQSDSTDTQYF
. | TRBJ1-1 | TRBV12-3/TRBV12-4 | . | TGTGCCAGCAGTTTATCGGTGAACACTGAAGCTTTCTTT | CASSLSVNTEAFF
. | TRBJ2-2 | TRBV24-1 | TRBD2 | TGTGCCACCGCCGGGACTAGCGGGGGGGCCAACACCGGGGAGCTGTTTTTT | CATAGTSGGANTGELFF
few | TRBJ2-7 | TRBV19 | . | TGTGCCAGTAGTTATGAAGGGAGATACTACGAGCAGTACTTC | CASSYEGRYYEQYF
. | TRBJ2-1 | TRBV30 | TRBD2 | TGTGCCTCCACCCGGCGGGGGGAGTCCTACAATGAGCAGTTCTTC | CASTRRGESYNEQFF
. | TRBJ1-6 | TRBV9 | TRBD1 | TGTGCCAGCAGCGTGGGGACAGGGCCCTTTCTAAGTAATTCACCCCTCCACTTT | CASSVGTGPFLSNSPLHF
. | TRBJ1-1 | TRBV6-4 | . | TGTGCCAGCCCTGGGGCCAGGTCGTTCGAGGCTTTCTTT | CASPGARSFEAFF
. | TRBJ1-2 | TRBV28 | . | TGTGCCAGCAGTCAGGGGTCTAACTATGGCTACACCTTC | CASSQGSNYGYTF
. | TRBJ2-1 | TRBV4-2 | TRBD2 | TGTGCCAGCAGCCAAGATTCGTCTAGCGGGGGTCCCTACAATGAGCAGTTCTTC | CASSQDSSSGGPYNEQFF
. | TRBJ2-3 | TRBV7-9 | . | TGTGCCAGCAGCTTTGGTGGCGGAGTGAGCACAGATACGCAGTATTTT | CASSFGGGVSTDTQYF
. | TRBJ2-5 | TRBV4-3 | TRBD1 | TGCGCCAGCAGCCAAACATTAACAGGGGGGGAGACCCAGTACTTC | CASSQTLTGGETQYF
. | TRBJ2-7 | TRBV5-4 | TRBD1 | TGTGCCAGCAGCTCCAGACAGGGTAGCGCCTACGAGCAGTACTTC | CASSSRQGSAYEQYF
once | TRBJ1-1 | TRBV4-1 | TRBD1 | TGCGCCAGCAGCCAAGGATCAGGGGGTTGGAACACTGAAGCTTTCTTT | CASSQGSGGWNTEAFF
. | TRBJ2-3 | TRBV24-1 | . | TGTGCCACCAGTGAGAGAAGAGGGATAAGGACCCGCACAGATACGCAGTATTTT | CATSERRGIRTRTDTQYF
. | TRBJ1-4 | TRBV11-1 | TRBD1 | TGTGCCAGCAGCGCCCGAGGACAGGGAGGAAAACTGTTTTTT | CASSARGQGGKLFF
. | TRBJ1-2 | TRBV4-3 | . | TGCGCCAGCAGCCAAGACGCGACAGGTCTTCAGGATGGCTACACCTTC | CASSQDATGLQDGYTF
. | TRBJ2-2 | TRBV12-3/TRBV12-4 | . | TGTGCCAGCAGCCTGAACAGGGAAGGGGAGCTGTTTTTT | CASSLNREGELFF